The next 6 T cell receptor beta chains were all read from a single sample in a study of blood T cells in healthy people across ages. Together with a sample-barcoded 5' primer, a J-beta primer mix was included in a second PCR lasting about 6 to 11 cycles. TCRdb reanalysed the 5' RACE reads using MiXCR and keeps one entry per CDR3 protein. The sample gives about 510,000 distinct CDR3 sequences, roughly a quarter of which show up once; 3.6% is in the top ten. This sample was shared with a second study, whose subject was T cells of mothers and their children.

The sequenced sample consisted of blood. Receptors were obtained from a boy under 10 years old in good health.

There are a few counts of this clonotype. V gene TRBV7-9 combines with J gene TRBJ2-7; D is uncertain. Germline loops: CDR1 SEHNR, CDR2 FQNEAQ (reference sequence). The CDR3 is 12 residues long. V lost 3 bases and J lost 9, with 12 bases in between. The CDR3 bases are TGTGCCAGCAGCTTTCCGCTCCGCGCGCAGTACTTC. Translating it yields CASSFPLRAQYF.

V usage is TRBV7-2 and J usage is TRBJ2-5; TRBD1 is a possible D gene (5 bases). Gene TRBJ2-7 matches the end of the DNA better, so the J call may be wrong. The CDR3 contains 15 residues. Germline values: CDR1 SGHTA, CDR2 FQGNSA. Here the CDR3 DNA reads TGTGCCAGCAGCCGACAGCCTATGGGTTCCTACGAGCAGTACTTC. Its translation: CASSRQPMGSYEQYF.

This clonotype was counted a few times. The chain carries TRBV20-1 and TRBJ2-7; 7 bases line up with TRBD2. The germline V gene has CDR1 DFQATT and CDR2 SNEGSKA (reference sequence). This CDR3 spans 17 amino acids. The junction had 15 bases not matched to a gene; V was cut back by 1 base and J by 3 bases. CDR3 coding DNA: TGCAGTGCTAGAGGGGGTCTAGAGCGGGAAGTGGGCTACGAGCAGTACTTC. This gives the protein CSARGGLEREVGYEQYF.

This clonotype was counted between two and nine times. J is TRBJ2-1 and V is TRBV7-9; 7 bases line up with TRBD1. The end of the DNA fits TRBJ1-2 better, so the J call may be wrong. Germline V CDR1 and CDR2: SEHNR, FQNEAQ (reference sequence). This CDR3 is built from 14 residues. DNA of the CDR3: TGTGCCAGCAGCTCCAACAGGGGCCTCTATGGCTACACCTTC. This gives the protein CASSSNRGLYGYTF.

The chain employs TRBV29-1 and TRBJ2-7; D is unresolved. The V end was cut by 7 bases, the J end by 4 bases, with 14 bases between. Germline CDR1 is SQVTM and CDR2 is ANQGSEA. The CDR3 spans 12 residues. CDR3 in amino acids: CSAQGAAYEQYF. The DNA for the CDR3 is TGCAGCGCCCAAGGCGCAGCGTACGAGCAGTACTTC.

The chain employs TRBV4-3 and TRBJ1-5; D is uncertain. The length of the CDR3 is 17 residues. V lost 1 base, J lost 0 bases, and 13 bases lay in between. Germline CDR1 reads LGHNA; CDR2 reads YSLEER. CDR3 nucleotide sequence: TGCGCCAGCAGCCAAGGCCAGGAAAACGTTAGCAATCAGCCCCAGCATTTT. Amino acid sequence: CASSQGQENVSNQPQHF.